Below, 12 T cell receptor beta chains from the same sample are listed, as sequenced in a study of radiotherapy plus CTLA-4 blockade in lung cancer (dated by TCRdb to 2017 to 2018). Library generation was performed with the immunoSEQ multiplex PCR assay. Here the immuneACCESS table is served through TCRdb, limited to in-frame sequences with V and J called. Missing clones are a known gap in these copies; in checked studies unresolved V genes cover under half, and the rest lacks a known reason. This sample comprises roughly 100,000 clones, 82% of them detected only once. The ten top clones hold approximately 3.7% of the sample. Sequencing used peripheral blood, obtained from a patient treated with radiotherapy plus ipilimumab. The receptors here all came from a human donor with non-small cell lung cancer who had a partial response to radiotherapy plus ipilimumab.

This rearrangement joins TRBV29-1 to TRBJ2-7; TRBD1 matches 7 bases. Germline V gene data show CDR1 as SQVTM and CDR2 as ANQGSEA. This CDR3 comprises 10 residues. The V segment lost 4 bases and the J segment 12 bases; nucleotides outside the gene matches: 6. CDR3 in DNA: TGCAGCGTTGTAGTCGGGGACAGGTACTTC. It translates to CSVVVGDRYF.

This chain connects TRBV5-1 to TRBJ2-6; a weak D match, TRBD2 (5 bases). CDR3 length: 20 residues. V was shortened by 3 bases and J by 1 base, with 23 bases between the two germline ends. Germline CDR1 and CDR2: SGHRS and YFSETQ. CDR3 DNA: TGCGCCAGCAGCTACCGGCGGCCTAGCCCAGCTCGATCTGGGGCCAACGTCCTGACTTTC. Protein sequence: CASSYRRPSPARSGANVLTF. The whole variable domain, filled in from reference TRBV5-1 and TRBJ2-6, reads KAGVTQTPRYLIKTRGQQVTLSCSPISGHRSVSWYQQTPGQGLQFLFEYFSETQRNKGNFPGRFSGRQFSNSRSEMNVSTLELGDSALYLCASSYRRPSPARSGANVLTFGAGSRLTVL.

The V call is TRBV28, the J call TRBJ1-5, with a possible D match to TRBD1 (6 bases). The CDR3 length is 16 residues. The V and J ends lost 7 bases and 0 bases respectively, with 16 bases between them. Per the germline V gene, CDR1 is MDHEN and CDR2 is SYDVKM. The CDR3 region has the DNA TGTGCCAGCACCAAGACAGGAGCCTATAGCAATCAGCCCCAGCATTTT. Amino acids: CASTKTGAYSNQPQHF. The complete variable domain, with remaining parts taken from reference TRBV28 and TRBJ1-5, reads DVKVTQSSRYLVKRTGEKVFLECVQDMDHENMFWYRQDPGLGLRLIYFSYDVKMKEKGDIPEGYSVSREKKERFSLILESASTNQTSMYLCASTKTGAYSNQPQHFGDGTRLSIL.

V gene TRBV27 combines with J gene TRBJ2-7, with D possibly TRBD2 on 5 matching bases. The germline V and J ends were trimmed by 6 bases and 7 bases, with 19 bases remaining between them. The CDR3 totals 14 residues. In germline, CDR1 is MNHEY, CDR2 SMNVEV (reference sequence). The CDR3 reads CASSQLTSPGEQYF. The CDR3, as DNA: TGTGCCAGCAGCCAGCTCACAAGTCCGGGGGAGCAGTACTTC.

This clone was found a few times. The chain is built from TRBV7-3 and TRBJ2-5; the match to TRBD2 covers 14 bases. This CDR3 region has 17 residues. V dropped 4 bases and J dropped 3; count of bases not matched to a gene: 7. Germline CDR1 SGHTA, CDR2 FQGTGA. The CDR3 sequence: CASSSPGLAGVKETQYF. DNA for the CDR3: TGTGCCAGCAGCTCGCCGGGACTAGCGGGAGTTAAAGAGACCCAGTACTTC.

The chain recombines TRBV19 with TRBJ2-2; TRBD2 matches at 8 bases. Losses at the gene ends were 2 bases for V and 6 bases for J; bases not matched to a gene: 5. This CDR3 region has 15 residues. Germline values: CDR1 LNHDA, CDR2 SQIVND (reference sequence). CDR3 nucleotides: TGTGCCAGTAGTATAAGCGGGAGTGCGGCCGGGGAGCTGTTTTTT. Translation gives CASSISGSAAGELFF.

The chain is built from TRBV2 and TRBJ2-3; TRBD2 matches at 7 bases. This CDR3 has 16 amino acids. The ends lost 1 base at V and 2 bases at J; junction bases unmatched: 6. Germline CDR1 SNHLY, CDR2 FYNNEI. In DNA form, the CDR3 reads TGTGCCAGCAGTGAAGGGGACTACACTTCCACAGATACGCAGTATTTT. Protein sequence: CASSEGDYTSTDTQYF.

CDR3 in amino acids: CASSVLEAGGGNEQFF. CDR3 nucleotides: TGTGCCAGCAGTGTTTTGGAAGCGGGAGGAGGAAATGAGCAGTTCTTC. The rearrangement joins TRBV6-1 to TRBJ2-1, with 9 bases fitting TRBD2. V dropped 4 bases and J dropped 7; count of bases not matched to a gene: 11. Germline V gene sequence: CDR1 MNHNS, CDR2 SASEGT. This CDR3 has 16 amino acids.

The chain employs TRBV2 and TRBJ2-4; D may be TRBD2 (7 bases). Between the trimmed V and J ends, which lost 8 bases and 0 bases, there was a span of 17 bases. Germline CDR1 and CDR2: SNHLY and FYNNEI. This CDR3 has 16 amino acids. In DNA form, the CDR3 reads TGTGCCAGCGGGGGGGACGGGGGGCTAGCCAAAAACATTCAGTACTTC. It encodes CASGGDGGLAKNIQYF.

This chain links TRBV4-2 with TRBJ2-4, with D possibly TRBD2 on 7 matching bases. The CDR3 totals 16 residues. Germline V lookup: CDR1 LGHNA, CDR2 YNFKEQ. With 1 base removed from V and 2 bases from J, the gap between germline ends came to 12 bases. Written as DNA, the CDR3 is TGTGCCAGCAGCCAAGCTCGGGGGGCGCCCAAAAACATTCAGTACTTC. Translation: CASSQARGAPKNIQYF.

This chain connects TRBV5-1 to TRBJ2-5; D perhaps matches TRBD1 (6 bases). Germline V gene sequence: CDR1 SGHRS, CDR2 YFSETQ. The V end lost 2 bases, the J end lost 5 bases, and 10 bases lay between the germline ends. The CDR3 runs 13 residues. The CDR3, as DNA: TGCGCCAGCAGCTTATCAGGGGAGGAGACCCAGTACTTC. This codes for CASSLSGEETQYF.

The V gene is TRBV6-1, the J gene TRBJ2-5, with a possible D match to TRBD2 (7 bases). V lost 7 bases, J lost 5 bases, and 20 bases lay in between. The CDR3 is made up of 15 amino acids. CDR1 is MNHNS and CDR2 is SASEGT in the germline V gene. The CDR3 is CASTEVGGPKETQYF. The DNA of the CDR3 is TGTGCCAGCACCGAAGTGGGGGGGCCAAAGGAGACCCAGTACTTC.